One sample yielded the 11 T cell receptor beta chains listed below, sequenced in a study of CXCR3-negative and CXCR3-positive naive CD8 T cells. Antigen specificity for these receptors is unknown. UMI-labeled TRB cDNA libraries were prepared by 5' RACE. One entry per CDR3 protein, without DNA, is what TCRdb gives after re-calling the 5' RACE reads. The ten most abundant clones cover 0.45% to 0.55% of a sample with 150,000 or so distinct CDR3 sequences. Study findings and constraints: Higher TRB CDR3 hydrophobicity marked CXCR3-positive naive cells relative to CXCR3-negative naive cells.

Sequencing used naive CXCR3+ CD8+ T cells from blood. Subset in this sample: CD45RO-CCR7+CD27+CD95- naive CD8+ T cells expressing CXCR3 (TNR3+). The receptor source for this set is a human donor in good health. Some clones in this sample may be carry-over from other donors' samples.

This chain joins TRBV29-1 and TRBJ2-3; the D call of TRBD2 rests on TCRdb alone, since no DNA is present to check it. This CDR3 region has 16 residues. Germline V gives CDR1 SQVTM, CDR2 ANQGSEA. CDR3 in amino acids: CSVEAPSGGATDTQYF.

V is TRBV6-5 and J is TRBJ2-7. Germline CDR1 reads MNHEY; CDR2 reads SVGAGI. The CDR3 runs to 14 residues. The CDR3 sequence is CASSTETTSYEQYF.

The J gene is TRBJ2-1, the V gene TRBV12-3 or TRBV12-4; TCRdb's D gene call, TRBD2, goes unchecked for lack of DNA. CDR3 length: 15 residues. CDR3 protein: CASSLAGGHYNEQFF.

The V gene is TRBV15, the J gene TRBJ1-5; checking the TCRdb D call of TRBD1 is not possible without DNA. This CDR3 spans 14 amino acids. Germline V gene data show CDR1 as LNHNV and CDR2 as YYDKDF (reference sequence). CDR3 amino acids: CATSLDRGHQPQHF.

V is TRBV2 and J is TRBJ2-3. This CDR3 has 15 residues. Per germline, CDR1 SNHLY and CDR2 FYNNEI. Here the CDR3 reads CASSEANQGTDTQYF.

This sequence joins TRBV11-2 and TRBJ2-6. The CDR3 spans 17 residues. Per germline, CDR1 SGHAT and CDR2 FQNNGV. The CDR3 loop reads CASSLGVKSSGANVLTF.

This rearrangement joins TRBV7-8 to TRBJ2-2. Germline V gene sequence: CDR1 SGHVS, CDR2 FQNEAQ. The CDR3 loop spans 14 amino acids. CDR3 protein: CASSQSSSTGELFF.

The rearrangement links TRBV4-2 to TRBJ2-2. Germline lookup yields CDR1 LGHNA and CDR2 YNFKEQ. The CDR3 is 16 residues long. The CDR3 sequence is CASSQEGSGYTGELFF.

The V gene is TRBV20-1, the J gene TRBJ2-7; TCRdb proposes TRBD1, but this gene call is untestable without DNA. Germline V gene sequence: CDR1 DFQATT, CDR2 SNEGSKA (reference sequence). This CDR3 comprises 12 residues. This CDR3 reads CSASDGGYEQYF.

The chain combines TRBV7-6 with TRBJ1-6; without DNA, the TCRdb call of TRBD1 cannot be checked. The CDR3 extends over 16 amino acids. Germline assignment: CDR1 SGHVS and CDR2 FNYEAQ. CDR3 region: CASSLEGLGSGSPLHF.

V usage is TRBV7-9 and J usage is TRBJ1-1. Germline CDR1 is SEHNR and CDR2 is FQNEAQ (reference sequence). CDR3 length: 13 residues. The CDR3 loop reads CASTPAGNTEAFF.